One and the same sample provided the 16 T cell receptor beta chains below, sequenced in a study of vaccination and CD4 T cells after COVID-19. This sample's treatment: approximately 9-day PBMC culture with coronavirus spike peptide pools or control peptides (ViraFEST assay). Once obtained from cultured CD4+ T cells, the DNA was sequenced using the Oncomine TCR Beta short-read assay. TCRdb used MiXCR to reprocess the PCR reads, holding one entry per CDR3 protein. Of approximately 15,000 distinct CDR3 sequences in the sample, approximately 53% were seen once. These receptors are not linked to any known antigen. The sample here was CD4+ T cells from blood, cultured in vitro, taken before SARS-CoV-2 vaccination. These TCRs come from a human donor who had recovered from COVID-19.

This clonotype was counted between two and nine times. V is TRBV20-1 and J is TRBJ1-1; D is unclear. The CDR3 has 14 amino acids. The germline V and J ends were trimmed by 4 bases and 0 bases, with 12 bases remaining between them. Germline V gene data show CDR1 as DFQATT and CDR2 as SNEGSKA (reference sequence). CDR3: CSATLPALNTEAFF. The CDR3 nucleotides read TGCAGTGCTACCCTTCCAGCCCTGAACACTGAAGCTTTCTTT.

The chain recombines TRBV11-2 with TRBJ1-1; D is undetermined. Trimming shortened V by 3 bases and J by 3 bases, and 8 bases separated the two germline ends. Germline values: CDR1 SGHAT, CDR2 FQNNGV. There are 13 residues in the CDR3. The CDR3 region has the DNA TGTGCCAGCAGCTTCGGTACAGACACTGAAGCTTTCTTT. Translating it yields CASSFGTDTEAFF.

This clonotype has a handful of counts. V and J are TRBV15 and TRBJ1-2; tentative D call: TRBD1 (6 bases). From germline, CDR1 is LNHNV and CDR2 YYDKDF (reference sequence). V lost 4 bases, J lost 2 bases, and 11 bases lay in between. The CDR3 totals 14 residues. For the CDR3, the DNA is TGTGCCACCAGCAAGGGAGGGGGAAACTATGGCTACACCTTC. Translating it yields CATSKGGGNYGYTF.

The chain is built from TRBV27 and TRBJ1-2, with a weak D call TRBD1 (5 bases). The CDR3 is 14 amino acids. Per germline, CDR1 MNHEY and CDR2 SMNVEV (reference sequence). V lost 3 bases and J lost 0, with 8 bases in between. The CDR3 loop is CASSFQGSNYGYTF. CDR3 DNA: TGTGCCAGCAGTTTCCAGGGATCTAACTATGGCTACACCTTC.

The V call is TRBV4-2, the J call TRBJ2-2; TRBD1 matches 10 bases. The CDR3 consists of 16 residues. Looked up from germline, CDR1 is LGHNA and CDR2 is YNFKEQ. The J segment lost 6 bases and the V segment lost 4 bases, leaving 8 bases of the junction unmatched. The CDR3 protein is CASSRTAGTGAGELFF. CDR3 bases: TGTGCCAGCAGCCGAACCGCCGGGACAGGGGCCGGGGAGCTGTTTTTT.

V gene TRBV30 combines with J gene TRBJ1-1; the match to TRBD1 covers 7 bases. Germline V gene sequence: CDR1 GTSNPN, CDR2 SVGIG (reference sequence). V lost 3 bases, J lost 3 bases, and 4 bases stayed unmatched. There are 13 residues in the CDR3. The CDR3 region has the DNA TGTGCCTGGAGAAGGCAGGGGGACACTGAAGCTTTCTTT. Translated, it gives CAWRRQGDTEAFF.

V and J are TRBV4-2 and TRBJ2-1; tentative D call: TRBD2 (5 bases). V dropped 2 bases and J dropped 7 bases, with 12 bases sitting between them. The CDR3 runs 14 residues. CDR1 and CDR2 from the germline V gene are LGHNA and YNFKEQ. In DNA, the CDR3 is TGTGCCAGCAGCCAACCAGGCCCGGGGAATGAGCAGTTCTTC. It translates to CASSQPGPGNEQFF.

The chain carries TRBV6-5 and TRBJ2-1; D is possibly TRBD2 (6 bases). Looked up from germline, CDR1 is MNHEY and CDR2 is SVGAGI. This CDR3 contains 16 residues. Trimming pared 1 base from V and 4 bases from J, leaving 14 bases between. The CDR3: CASSYFSLASYNEQFF. The CDR3, as DNA: TGTGCCAGCAGTTACTTTAGTCTAGCGAGTTACAATGAGCAGTTCTTC.

This clonotype was observed a handful of times. The chain combines TRBV27 with TRBJ1-6; D not certain. Germline CDR1 reads MNHEY; CDR2 reads SMNVEV (reference sequence). The CDR3 contains 13 residues. V dropped 2 bases and J dropped 7 bases, with 6 bases sitting between them. CDR3 in amino acids: CASSLNENSPLHF. The CDR3 coding sequence is TGTGCCAGCAGTTTAAACGAGAATTCACCCCTCCACTTT.

The chain has TRBV27 and TRBJ1-2; D possibly corresponds to TRBD1 (6 bases). Deletions cut 5 bases from V and 7 bases from J, with 20 bases between. This CDR3 is built from 15 residues. Germline CDR1 and CDR2: MNHEY and SMNVEV (reference sequence). The CDR3: CASSPRTERGFGYTF. CDR3 nucleotides: TGTGCCAGCAGTCCCCGGACAGAGCGGGGCTTTGGCTACACCTTC.

The V gene is TRBV25-1, the J gene TRBJ1-1, with a possible D match to TRBD1 (5 bases). Germline values: CDR1 MGHDK, CDR2 SYGVNS. V lost 7 bases and J 1 base, leaving 7 bases between the germline ends. The CDR3 contains 12 residues. The CDR3 coding sequence is TGTGCCAGCAAAGGGGCGAACACTGAAGCTTTCTTT. Protein product: CASKGANTEAFF.

This rearrangement joins TRBV2 to TRBJ2-5; D unclear. The CDR3 spans 11 residues. V lost 4 bases and J lost 5, with 5 bases in between. Germline V gives CDR1 SNHLY, CDR2 FYNNEI. The CDR3 DNA sequence: TGTGCCAGCAGTGTTATGGAGACCCAGTACTTC. Protein sequence: CASSVMETQYF.

The CDR3 protein is CSILTGTGDGYTF. Written as DNA, the CDR3 is TGCAGCATTTTGACCGGGACAGGGGATGGCTACACCTTC. The chain joins TRBV20-1 to TRBJ1-2, with 10 bases lining up with TRBD1. CDR3 size: 13 residues. Germline values: CDR1 DFQATT, CDR2 SNEGSKA (reference sequence).

The chain has TRBV27 and TRBJ2-3; D gene uncertain. The CDR3 contains 15 residues. The V gene lost 5 bases and the J gene lost 5 bases, with 17 bases spanning the gap. Germline assignment: CDR1 MNHEY and CDR2 SMNVEV (reference sequence). The DNA of the CDR3 is TGTGCCAGCAGTCTAACCGGGCCTCGCGTAGATACGCAGTATTTT. Translated, it gives CASSLTGPRVDTQYF.

The chain has TRBV20-1 and TRBJ2-7; a possible D gene is TRBD1 (5 bases). This CDR3 has 13 amino acids. The germline gives CDR1 DFQATT, CDR2 SNEGSKA (reference sequence). The V and J ends lost 3 bases and 2 bases respectively, with 11 bases between them. This CDR3 is CSASATGTYEQYF. Written as DNA, the CDR3 is TGCAGTGCTAGCGCAACAGGAACCTACGAGCAGTACTTC.

The chain recombines TRBV6-2 or TRBV6-3 with TRBJ1-1; 8 bases line up with TRBD1. The ends lost 6 bases at V and 3 bases at J; junction bases unmatched: 12. The CDR3 runs to 16 residues. CDR1 and CDR2 (germline): MNHEY, SVGEGT. This chain's CDR3 is CASRPQAGRGHTEAFF. The CDR3 coding sequence is TGTGCCAGCAGACCCCAGGCGGGCAGGGGGCACACTGAAGCTTTCTTT.